This is a list of T cell receptor beta chains from one sample in a study of metastatic and nonmetastatic thyroid tumors. Using MiXCR, TCRdb reanalyzed the PCR reads. The sample lists approximately 21,000 clones, about a quarter occurring once. Sequencing input: blood. The receptor source for this set is a female donor with papillary thyroid cancer or a benign thyroid nodule (not recorded which). Some clones in this sample may be carry-over from other donors' samples. CDR3s include the opening cysteine and the closing phenylalanine or tryptophan. Fields, in order: clone size, CDR3 length, J gene, V gene, D gene, CDR3 DNA, CDR3 protein. The D gene is left open where the match is weak. Some rows mark clone size as missing; the rest say once, few, many or name a class of expanded clone.

many,12,TRBJ1-6,TRBV12-3/TRBV12-4,-,TGTGCCAGCAGCCGGACAGTTTCACCCCTCCACTTT,CASSRTVSPLHF
many,14,TRBJ2-1,TRBV20-1,TRBD2,TGCAGTGCTAGTGGCGGGAGGGGGCATAATGAGCAGTTCTTC,CSASGGRGHNEQFF
few,16,TRBJ2-7,TRBV20-1,-,TGCAGTGCTAGAGGAGAAGAAGGGTCGGATTACTACGAGCAGTACTTC,CSARGEEGSDYYEQYF
many,15,TRBJ2-1,TRBV20-1,-,TGCAGTGCTAGTCCCGGACGGAGCTCCTACAATGAGCAGTTCTTC,CSASPGRSSYNEQFF
many,16,TRBJ2-7,TRBV13,TRBD1,TGTGCCAGCAGCTTGCAACCCGGGACAGGGAGTCACGAGCAGTACTTC,CASSLQPGTGSHEQYF
-,13,TRBJ2-7,TRBV6-2/TRBV6-3,-,TGTGCCAGCAGAGCCGGAAACCGGGGCGAGCAGTACTTC,CASRAGNRGEQYF
many,13,TRBJ2-1,TRBV15,-,TGTGCCACCAGCCCCTCGATCGACAATGAGCAGTTCTTC,CATSPSIDNEQFF
-,14,TRBJ1-6,TRBV7-6,TRBD1,TGTGCCAGCAGCTTGGGGACAGGGTATTCACCCCTCCACTTT,CASSLGTGYSPLHF
medium-sized,15,TRBJ2-7,TRBV19,TRBD2,TGTGCCAGTAGTCAAGGGGGACTAGCGGCTTACGAGCAGTACTTC,CASSQGGLAAYEQYF
-,12,TRBJ1-2,TRBV2,-,TGTGCCAGCAGTGTAGAGGTTAAAGGCTACACCTTC,CASSVEVKGYTF
-,13,TRBJ2-2,TRBV20-1,TRBD1,TGCAGTGCTAGTCTTCAGGGGGCCGGGGAGCTGTTTTTT,CSASLQGAGELFF
-,15,TRBJ1-2,TRBV4-2,TRBD1,TGTGCCAGCAGCCCTCGGGACAGCGAGGGGTATGGCTACACCTTC,CASSPRDSEGYGYTF
medium-sized,18,TRBJ2-3,TRBV6-5,-,TGTGCCAGCAGTTACTCGGGTTGGGCAGGCCTCAGCACAGATACGCAGTATTTT,CASSYSGWAGLSTDTQYF
-,16,TRBJ2-1,TRBV28,TRBD2,TGTGCCAGCAGTTTTACCGGGACTAGCGTATACAATGAGCAGTTCTTC,CASSFTGTSVYNEQFF
medium-sized,16,TRBJ2-7,TRBV11-3,-,TGTGCCAGCAGCTTAGGGGACGGGGGACCCCCCTACGAGCAGTACTTC,CASSLGDGGPPYEQYF
medium-sized,13,TRBJ1-2,TRBV20-1,-,TGCAGTGCTAGACGGGGGTTCTCTGGGGGCTACACCTTC,CSARRGFSGGYTF
-,15,TRBJ1-1,TRBV5-6,-,TGTGCCAGCAGCTTTCTGGACAAGAGGGTCCCTGACGCTTTCTTT,CASSFLDKRVPDAFF
-,15,TRBJ2-7,TRBV7-9,TRBD1,TGTGCCAGCAGCACCACGACAGGGGGCAAGGGCGAGCAGTACTTC,CASSTTTGGKGEQYF
medium-sized,14,TRBJ2-1,TRBV20-1,-,TGCAGTGCAAACCAAGGAGGGTCCTACAATGAGCAGTTCTTC,CSANQGGSYNEQFF
many,11,TRBJ1-1,TRBV30,-,TGTGCCTGGAGTGAGAGATCTAAAGCTTTCTTT,CAWSERSKAFF
many,15,TRBJ2-1,TRBV20-1,-,TGCAGTGCTCGCCCGGCAGAAGCGGTATACAATGAGCAGTTCTTC,CSARPAEAVYNEQFF
many,14,TRBJ2-7,TRBV12-3/TRBV12-4,-,TGTGCCAGCAGTTTCCGGGACGGCTCCTACGAGCAGTACTTC,CASSFRDGSYEQYF
-,16,TRBJ2-2,TRBV25-1,TRBD1,TGTGCCAGCAGTGAGAGCCGGACAGGGGGCCGAGGGGAGCTGTTTTTT,CASSESRTGGRGELFF
-,14,TRBJ2-7,TRBV20-1,TRBD1,TGCAGTGCTAGAGGGGACAGGGTCACCTACGAGCAGTACTTC,CSARGDRVTYEQYF
many,17,TRBJ1-4,TRBV5-1,-,TGCGCCAGCAGCTTAAACCCGGCGGCAGCCTCCAGCGAAAAACTGTTTTTT,CASSLNPAAASSEKLFF
few,13,TRBJ2-1,TRBV7-8,-,TGTGCCAGCACCCCCGGGTTAGGGGGTGAGCAGTTCTTC,CASTPGLGGEQFF
few,13,TRBJ2-1,TRBV6-1,-,TGTGCCAGCAGTGAGACTTTTGTCCCGGAGGAGTTCTTC,CASSETFVPEEFF
few,13,TRBJ2-3,TRBV6-1,-,TGTGCCAGCAAAGCCTCTAGCACAGATACGCAGTATTTT,CASKASSTDTQYF
-,18,TRBJ1-3,TRBV30,-,TGTGCCTGGAGTGCCTTTGGCCAGCCCGGGCACTCTGGAAACACCATATATTTT,CAWSAFGQPGHSGNTIYF
many,15,TRBJ1-3,TRBV4-3,-,TGCGCCAGCAGCCAAGGGACATACCTGGGAAACACCATATATTTT,CASSQGTYLGNTIYF
-,12,TRBJ2-7,TRBV5-1,-,TGCGCCAGCAGCTCGAGGGGTAACGAGCAGTACTTC,CASSSRGNEQYF
few,12,TRBJ1-6,TRBV14,-,TGTGCCAGCAGCCATTGGGGTTCACCCCTCCACTTT,CASSHWGSPLHF
-,13,TRBJ1-1,TRBV2,-,TGTGCCAGCAGACAACAGTACAACACTGAAGCTTTCTTT,CASRQQYNTEAFF
many,15,TRBJ1-5,TRBV5-5,-,TGTGCCAGCAGCTTGGAGGCGGGGGGCAATCAGCCCCAGCATTTT,CASSLEAGGNQPQHF
many,16,TRBJ2-1,TRBV5-4,-,TGTGCCAGCCGACCCCGACTGTACAGCTCCTACAATGAGCAGTTCTTC,CASRPRLYSSYNEQFF
-,14,TRBJ2-5,TRBV20-1,-,TGCAGTGCTAGAGATCCCGGGGGCGGGGAGACCCAGTACTTC,CSARDPGGGETQYF
-,14,TRBJ1-2,TRBV20-1,-,TGCAGTGCTAGGGACACAGGGTCCAACTATGGCTACACCTTC,CSARDTGSNYGYTF
many,11,TRBJ2-7,TRBV5-1,-,TGCGCCACCAGCATAGGGGACGAGCAGTACTTC,CATSIGDEQYF
few,16,TRBJ1-6,TRBV2,-,TGTGCCAGCAGTGAGATGACAGGCCGCTATAATTCACCCCTCCACTTT,CASSEMTGRYNSPLHF
-,18,TRBJ1-2,TRBV4-3,TRBD1,TGCGCCAGCAGACAGGGGGGGGGACAGGGCGGAGGTTACTATGGCTACACCTTC,CASRQGGGQGGGYYGYTF
-,15,TRBJ2-2,TRBV5-1,TRBD2,TGCGCCAGCAGCTTCTCTGCGGGAGCCGGCGGGGAGCTGTTTTTT,CASSFSAGAGGELFF
-,12,TRBJ1-2,TRBV5-1,-,TGCGCCAGTGGTCCCACAGGGTCTGGCTACACCTTC,CASGPTGSGYTF
once,14,TRBJ1-2,TRBV9,-,TGTGCCAGCAGCGTTGCGGGGGGAGAGTATGGCTACACCTTC,CASSVAGGEYGYTF
medium-sized,15,TRBJ1-2,TRBV5-6,TRBD1,TGTGCCAGCAGCTTTTGGACAGGGAATAACTATGGCTACACCTTC,CASSFWTGNNYGYTF
once,16,TRBJ1-3,TRBV18,TRBD1,TGTGCCAGCTCACCGGGGACAGATAGCTCTGGAAACACCATATATTTT,CASSPGTDSSGNTIYF
-,16,TRBJ2-3,TRBV10-1,-,TGCGCCAGCATAGGGACCGCCGGGGGGCCACAGGATACGCCGTATTTT,CASIGTAGGPQDTPYF
many,16,TRBJ2-1,TRBV27,TRBD2,TGTGCCAGCAGTCCTTTAGCGGGAGGAGGGCCTAATGAGCAGTTCTTC,CASSPLAGGGPNEQFF
many,11,TRBJ1-1,TRBV28,TRBD1,TGTGCCAGCAGGACGACAGGGGAAGCTTTCTTT,CASRTTGEAFF
-,15,TRBJ2-5,TRBV19,TRBD1,TGTGCCAGTAGTATGGAAGGACAGGGGAGGGGGACCCAGTACTTC,CASSMEGQGRGTQYF
-,15,TRBJ1-4,TRBV4-3,-,TGCGCCAGCAGCCAAGAGAGAGGGGTGTGGGAAAAACTGTTTTTT,CASSQERGVWEKLFF
-,13,TRBJ2-7,TRBV7-3,TRBD1,TGTGCCAGCAGCCCCGACAGGGGCGACGAGCAGTACTTC,CASSPDRGDEQYF
few,14,TRBJ2-7,TRBV12-3/TRBV12-4,TRBD1,TGTGCCAGCAGTCCTGGGGACAGTGCCTACGAGCAGTACTTC,CASSPGDSAYEQYF
-,17,TRBJ2-1,TRBV19,TRBD2,TGTGCCAGTAGCCAGACAGATTGGACTAGCGGGAGGAATGAGCAGTTCTTC,CASSQTDWTSGRNEQFF
-,16,TRBJ1-1,TRBV30,TRBD1,TGTGCCTGGAACCACAGGGGGCGCGACCAATACACTGAAGCTTTCTTT,CAWNHRGRDQYTEAFF